One sample yielded the 9 T cell receptor beta chains listed below, sequenced in a study of patients and donors after allogeneic stem cell transplantation. Each CDR3 protein gets one entry after TCRdb re-called the RT-PCR reads with MiXCR. The data show more than 850,000 distinct CDR3 sequences, approximately 18% seen once. The sequencing input was blood, either unsorted or a sorted T cell fraction (not recorded which). These receptor sequences come from a human donor who was either an allogeneic HSCT recipient or a stem cell or donor lymphocyte infusion donor (not recorded which). It is not recorded whose cells these are; they may come from a transplant donor.

This chain joins TRBV7-9 and TRBJ2-4, with 8 bases identical to TRBD1. Germline CDR1 and CDR2: SEHNR and FQNEAQ (reference sequence). This CDR3 contains 15 residues. Germline trimming cut 5 bases from V and 1 base from J; bases unmatched to any gene: 4. The CDR3: CASSDNRGAKNIQYF. The CDR3 DNA is TGTGCCAGCAGCGACAACAGGGGGGCCAAAAACATTCAGTACTTC.

This chain uses TRBV3-1 with TRBJ2-2; TRBD2 might be the D (6 bases). V was cut by 6 bases and J by 7 bases, with 15 bases left in between. The CDR3 is made up of 14 amino acids. Germline CDR1 and CDR2: LGHDT and YNNKEL (reference sequence). CDR3: CASRPGRDIGELFF. CDR3 nucleotide sequence: TGTGCCAGCAGGCCCGGGAGAGATATCGGGGAGCTGTTTTTT.

The genes are TRBV5-4 and TRBJ2-7; 11 bases agree with TRBD1. V lost 0 bases to trimming and J lost 3 bases; unmatched junction nucleotides: 8. The V gene's germline CDR1 is SGHNT and CDR2 YYREEE (reference sequence). CDR3 length: 17 residues. The CDR3 region is CASSLGTGGFSGYEQYF. The DNA of the CDR3 is TGTGCCAGCAGCTTGGGGACAGGGGGCTTCAGCGGCTACGAGCAGTACTTC.

The chain uses TRBV29-1 and TRBJ2-5; 7 nucleotides line up with TRBD2. Germline V gene sequence: CDR1 SQVTM, CDR2 ANQGSEA. This CDR3 region has 16 residues. J was trimmed by 7 bases and V by 7 bases; bases with no gene match: 21. The CDR3 region is CSARRVAGVTHGTQYF. CDR3 sequence (DNA): TGCAGCGCCCGACGGGTGGCGGGGGTCACTCATGGGACCCAGTACTTC. The whole variable domain, filled in from reference TRBV29-1 and TRBJ2-5, reads SAVISQKPSRDICQRGTSLTIQCQVDSQVTMMFWYRQQPGQSLTLIATANQGSEATYESGFVIDKFPISRPNLTFSTLTVSNMSPEDSSIYLCSARRVAGVTHGTQYFGPGTRLLVL.

This clonotype came up a few times. The chain uses TRBV12-3 or TRBV12-4 and TRBJ2-3; 7 nucleotides agree with TRBD2. V shed 6 bases, J shed 4 bases, and the junction held 7 bases outside the gene matches. CDR3 length: 14 amino acids. The CDR3 DNA is TGTGCCAGCAGCCAGGATGGGGGGGCAGATACGCAGTATTTT. Translating gives CASSQDGGADTQYF.

This clonotype was picked up a small number of times. V is TRBV12-3 or TRBV12-4 and J is TRBJ1-2; TRBD1 aligns across 8 bases. The J segment lost 8 bases and the V segment lost 5 bases, leaving 10 bases of the junction unmatched. The CDR3 runs 14 residues. In DNA form, the CDR3 reads TGTGCCAGCAGTCCCTCGACAGGGGCCGGAGGCTACACCTTC. Amino acid sequence: CASSPSTGAGGYTF.

The chain recombines TRBV20-1 with TRBJ1-5; D gene ambiguous. V was trimmed by 2 bases and J by 2 bases, leaving 16 bases between them. The CDR3 runs to 16 residues. Germline V gene lookup returns CDR1 DFQATT and CDR2 SNEGSKA (reference sequence). CDR3 DNA: TGCAGTGCTAGAAGCGGCGGCGGCCTCGGCAATCAGCCCCAGCATTTT. It yields the protein CSARSGGGLGNQPQHF.

Only a few counts were recorded for this clonotype. The V and J genes are TRBV12-3 or TRBV12-4 and TRBJ2-2; D tentatively reads TRBD1 or TRBD2 (6 bases each). The V gene lost 4 bases and the J gene lost 2 bases, with 17 bases spanning the gap. This CDR3 is built from 17 residues. The CDR3 spells CASSSGPPGGNTGELFF. Here the CDR3 DNA reads TGTGCCAGCAGTTCCGGCCCCCCCGGGGGCAACACCGGGGAGCTGTTTTTT.

This chain uses TRBV29-1 with TRBJ2-7; 9 nucleotides align to TRBD2. The CDR3 consists of 14 residues. V lost 5 bases, J lost 6 bases, and 11 bases stayed unmatched. Germline V gene sequence: CDR1 SQVTM, CDR2 ANQGSEA. CDR3 nucleotide sequence: TGCAGCGTTACCGGTGCTAGCGGGGTGATCGAGCAGTACTTC. Amino acids: CSVTGASGVIEQYF.